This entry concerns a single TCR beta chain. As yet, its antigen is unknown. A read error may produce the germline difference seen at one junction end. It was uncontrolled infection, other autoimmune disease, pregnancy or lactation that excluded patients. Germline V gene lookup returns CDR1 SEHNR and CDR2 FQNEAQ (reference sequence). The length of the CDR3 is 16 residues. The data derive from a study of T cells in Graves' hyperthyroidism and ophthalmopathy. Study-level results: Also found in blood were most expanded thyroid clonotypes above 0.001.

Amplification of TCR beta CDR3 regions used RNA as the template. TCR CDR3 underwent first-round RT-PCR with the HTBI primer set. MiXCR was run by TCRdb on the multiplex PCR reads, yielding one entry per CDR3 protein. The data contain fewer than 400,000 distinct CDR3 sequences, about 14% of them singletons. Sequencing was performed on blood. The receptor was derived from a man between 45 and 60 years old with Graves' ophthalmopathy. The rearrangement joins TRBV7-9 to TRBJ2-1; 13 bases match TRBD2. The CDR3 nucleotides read TGTGCCAGCAGCTTAGTGGGGACTAGCGGGATGAATGAGCAGTCCTTC. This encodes CASSLVGTSGMNEQSF.